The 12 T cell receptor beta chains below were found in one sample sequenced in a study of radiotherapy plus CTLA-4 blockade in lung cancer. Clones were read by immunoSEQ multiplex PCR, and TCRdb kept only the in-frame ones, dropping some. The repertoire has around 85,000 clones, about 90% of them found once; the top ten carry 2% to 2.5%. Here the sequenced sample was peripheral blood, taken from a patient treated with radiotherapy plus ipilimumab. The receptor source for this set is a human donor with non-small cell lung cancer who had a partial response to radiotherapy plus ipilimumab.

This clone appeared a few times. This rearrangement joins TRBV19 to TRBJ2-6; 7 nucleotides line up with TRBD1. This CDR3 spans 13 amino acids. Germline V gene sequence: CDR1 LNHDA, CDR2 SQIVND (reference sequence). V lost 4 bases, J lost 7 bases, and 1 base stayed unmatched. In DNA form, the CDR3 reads TGTGCCAGTAGTAAGGGGGCTGCCAACGTCCTGACTTTC. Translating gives CASSKGAANVLTF.

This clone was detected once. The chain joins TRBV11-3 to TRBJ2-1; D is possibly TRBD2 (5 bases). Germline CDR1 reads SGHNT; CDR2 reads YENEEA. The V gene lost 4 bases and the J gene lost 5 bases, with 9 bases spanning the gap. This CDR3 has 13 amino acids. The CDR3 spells CASSSSLDNEQFF. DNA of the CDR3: TGTGCCAGCAGCTCATCACTAGACAATGAGCAGTTCTTC. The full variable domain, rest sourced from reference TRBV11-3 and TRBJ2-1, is EAGVVQSPRYKIIEKKQPVAFWCNPISGHNTLYWYLQNLGQGPELLIRYENEEAVDDSQLPKDRFSAERLKGVDSTLKIQPAELGDSAVYLCASSSSLDNEQFFGPGTRLTVL.

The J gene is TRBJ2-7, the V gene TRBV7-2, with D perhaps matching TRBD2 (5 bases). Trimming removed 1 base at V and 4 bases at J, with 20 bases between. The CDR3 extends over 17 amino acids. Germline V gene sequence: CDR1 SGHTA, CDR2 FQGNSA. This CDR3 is CASSLEPLELGLYEQYV. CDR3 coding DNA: TGTGCCAGCAGCTTAGAGCCCCTAGAACTAGGTCTTTACGAGCAGTACGTC.

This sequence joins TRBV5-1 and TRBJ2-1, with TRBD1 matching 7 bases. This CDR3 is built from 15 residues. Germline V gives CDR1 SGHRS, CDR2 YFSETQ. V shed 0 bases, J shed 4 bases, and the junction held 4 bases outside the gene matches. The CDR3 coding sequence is TGCGCCAGCAGCTTGGAACAGGGGCGATACAATGAGCAGTTCTTC. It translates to CASSLEQGRYNEQFF.

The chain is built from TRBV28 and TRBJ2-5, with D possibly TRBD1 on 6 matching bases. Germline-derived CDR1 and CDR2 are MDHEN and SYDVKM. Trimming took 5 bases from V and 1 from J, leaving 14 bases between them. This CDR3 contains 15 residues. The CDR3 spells CASSPLGTPQETQYF. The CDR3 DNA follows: TGTGCCAGCAGTCCCCTAGGGACACCCCAAGAGACCCAGTACTTC.

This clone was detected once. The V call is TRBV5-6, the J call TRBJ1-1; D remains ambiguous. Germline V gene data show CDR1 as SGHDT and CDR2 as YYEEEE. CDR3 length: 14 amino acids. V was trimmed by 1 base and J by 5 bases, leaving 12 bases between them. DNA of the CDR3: TGTGCCAGCAGCTTGTCGGGGATGAGGACTGAAGCTTTCTTT. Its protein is CASSLSGMRTEAFF. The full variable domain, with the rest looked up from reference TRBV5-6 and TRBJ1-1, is DAGVTQSPTHLIKTRGQQVTLRCSPKSGHDTVSWYQQALGQGPQFIFQYYEEEERQRGNFPDRFSGHQFPNYSSELNVNALLLGDSALYLCASSLSGMRTEAFFGQGTRLTVV.

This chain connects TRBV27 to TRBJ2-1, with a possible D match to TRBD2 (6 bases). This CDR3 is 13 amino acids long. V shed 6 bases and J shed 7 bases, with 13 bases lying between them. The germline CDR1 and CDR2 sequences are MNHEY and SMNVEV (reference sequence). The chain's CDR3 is CASSYPRGNEQFF. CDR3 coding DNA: TGTGCCAGCAGCTATCCTCGGGGGAATGAGCAGTTCTTC.

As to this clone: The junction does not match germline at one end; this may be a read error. CDR3 region: CASSQGINRDEQHF. For the CDR3, the DNA is TGCGCCAGCAGCCAAGGCATAAACAGGGACGAGCAGCACTTC. The chain is built from TRBV4-1 and TRBJ2-5, with D maybe TRBD1 (6 bases). CDR1 is MGHRA, CDR2 YSYEKL, per germline. CDR3 length: 14 residues.

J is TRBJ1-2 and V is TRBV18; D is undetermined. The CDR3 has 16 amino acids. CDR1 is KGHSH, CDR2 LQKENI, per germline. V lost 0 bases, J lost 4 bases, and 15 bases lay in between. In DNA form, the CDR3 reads TGTGCCAGCTCACCACCTTCTTCACGAGACACCTATGGCTACACCTTC. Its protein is CASSPPSSRDTYGYTF.

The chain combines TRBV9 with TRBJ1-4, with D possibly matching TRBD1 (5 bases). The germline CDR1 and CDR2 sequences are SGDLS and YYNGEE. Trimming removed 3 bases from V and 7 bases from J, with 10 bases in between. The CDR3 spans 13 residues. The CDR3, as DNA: TGTGCCAGCAGCGGACGTACAGGTGAAAAACTGTTTTTT. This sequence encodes CASSGRTGEKLFF.

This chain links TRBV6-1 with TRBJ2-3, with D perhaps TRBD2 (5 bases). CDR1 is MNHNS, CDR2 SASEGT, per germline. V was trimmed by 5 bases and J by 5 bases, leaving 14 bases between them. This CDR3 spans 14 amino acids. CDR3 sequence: CASSRGPTGDTQYF. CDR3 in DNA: TGTGCCAGCAGTCGAGGGCCCACGGGAGATACGCAGTATTTT.

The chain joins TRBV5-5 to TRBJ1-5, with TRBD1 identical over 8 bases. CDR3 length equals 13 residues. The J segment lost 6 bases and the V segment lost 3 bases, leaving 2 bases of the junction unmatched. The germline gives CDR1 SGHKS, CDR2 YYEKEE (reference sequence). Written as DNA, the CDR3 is TGTGCCAGCAGCTCCGACAGGGGTCAGCCCCAGCATTTT. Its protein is CASSSDRGQPQHF.